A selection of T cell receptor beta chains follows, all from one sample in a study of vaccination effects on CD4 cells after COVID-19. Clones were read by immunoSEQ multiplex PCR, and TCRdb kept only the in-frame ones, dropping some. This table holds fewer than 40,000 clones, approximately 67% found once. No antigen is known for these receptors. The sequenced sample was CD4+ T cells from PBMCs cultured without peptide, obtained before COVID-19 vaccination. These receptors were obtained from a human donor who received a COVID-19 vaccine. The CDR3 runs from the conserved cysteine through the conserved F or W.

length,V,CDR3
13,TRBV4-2,CASSLQGNTEAFF
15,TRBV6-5,CASSYSARAAYEQYF
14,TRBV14,CASSLSAYNSPLHF
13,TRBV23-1,CASSQGDYTEAFF
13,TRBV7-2,CASSSQRQETQYF
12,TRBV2,CASSYHSTEAFF
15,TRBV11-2,CASSTRQGVWAEAFF
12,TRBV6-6,CASSGQNYEQYF
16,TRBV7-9,CASSPRLRGTNEKLFF
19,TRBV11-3,CASSSRPGLGAEGNTEAFF
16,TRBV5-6,CASSDSGTGDGYGYTF
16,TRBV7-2,CASSLAGFKGAGEQFF
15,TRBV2,CASSVRSDSLRPQHF
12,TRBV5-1,CASEGSQETQYF
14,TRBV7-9,CASSSGQGATEAFF
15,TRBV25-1,CASSESRGANTEAFF
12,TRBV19,CASSIGDSPLHF
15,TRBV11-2,CASSLGRTNSYEQYF
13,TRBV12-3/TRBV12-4,CASSLWSGNEAFF
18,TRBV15,CATSRGGQGISGANVLTF
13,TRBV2,CASIKDGNTEAFF
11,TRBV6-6,CASSDNYEQYF
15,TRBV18,CASSPQGQGNSPLHF